Below, 24 T cell receptor beta chains from the same sample are listed, as sequenced in a study of OX40 agonist ivuxolimab in advanced cancers. Only in-frame clones appear in the TCRdb table, and some are missing; sequencing was by immunoSEQ multiplex PCR. Here the sample spans roughly 24,000 clones, 75% to 85% being singletons. The sample consisted of CD4+ or CD8+ T cells sorted from blood, taken in a trial of the OX40 agonist ivuxolimab. Source of these receptors: an adult with an advanced solid tumor such as melanoma, head and neck, liver or kidney cancer.

The chain is built from TRBV6-1 and TRBJ2-7, with no clear D. V lost 4 bases and J 6 bases, leaving 10 bases between the germline ends. This CDR3 spans 12 amino acids. The germline gives CDR1 MNHNS, CDR2 SASEGT. CDR3: CASSGGVVEQYF. The CDR3 DNA reads TGTGCCAGCAGTGGTGGGGTAGTCGAGCAGTACTTC.

This clone was counted between two and nine times. The junction shows a germline mismatch at one end, possibly a read error. The gene calls are TRBV27 and TRBJ2-3; 16 nucleotides match TRBD2. The CDR3 contains 19 residues. Germline assignment: CDR1 MNHEY and CDR2 SMNVEV (reference sequence). DNA of the CDR3: TGTGCCAGCAGATTATCCGGGACTAGCGGGGGGGCCGATTTAGATACGCAGTATTTT. Translating it yields CASRLSGTSGGADLDTQYF.

To note about this clone: One end of the junction varies from germline; a read error may be responsible. Different DNA sequences within this sample yield the same CDR3. The chain employs TRBV4-1 and TRBJ1-5; D is unclear. Looked up from germline, CDR1 is MGHRA and CDR2 is YSYEKL. There are 16 residues in the CDR3. The CDR3 protein is CASSQDWQTSNQPQHF. CDR3 bases: TGTGCCAGCAGCCAAGATTGGCAGACTAGCAATCAGCCCCAGCATTTT.

V is TRBV20-1 and J is TRBJ2-3; D call uncertain. Trimming removed 5 bases at V and 4 bases at J, with 4 bases between. Per germline, CDR1 DFQATT and CDR2 SNEGSKA (reference sequence). The CDR3 has 10 residues. The CDR3 spells CSAPSDTQYF. The CDR3 bases are TGCAGTGCTCCCTCAGATACGCAGTATTTT.

This chain connects TRBV28 to TRBJ1-2; a possible D gene is TRBD1 (5 bases). CDR1 is MDHEN and CDR2 is SYDVKM in the germline V gene. There are 14 residues in the CDR3. V was cut by 10 bases and J by 5 bases, with 20 bases left in between. This CDR3 reads CATDGEGRLYGYTF. CDR3 coding DNA: TGTGCCACCGATGGGGAGGGGCGATTATATGGCTACACCTTC.

The V gene is TRBV7-9, the J gene TRBJ2-1; the match to TRBD2 covers 9 bases. In germline, CDR1 is SEHNR, CDR2 FQNEAQ (reference sequence). V trimming: 5 bases; J trimming: 1 base; junction bases outside the gene matches: 6. The CDR3 is 16 residues long. CDR3 sequence (DNA): TGTGCCAGCAGCGCGTTAGCGGGAGAGTCCTACAATGAGCAGTTCTTC. This translates into CASSALAGESYNEQFF.

The rearrangement links TRBV19 to TRBJ2-7, with 7 bases fitting TRBD1. Germline CDR1 reads LNHDA; CDR2 reads SQIVND (reference sequence). J lost 2 bases, V lost 3 bases, and 7 bases had no gene match. The CDR3 loop spans 15 amino acids. Here the CDR3 DNA reads TGTGCCAGTAGTATTTCGACAGGGATGCCCTACGAGCAGTACTTC. Amino acid sequence: CASSISTGMPYEQYF.

The chain recombines TRBV28 with TRBJ2-2; D call uncertain. V lost 3 bases to trimming and J lost 4 bases, with 0 bases between them. CDR3 length: 11 amino acids. Germline V gene data show CDR1 as MDHEN and CDR2 as SYDVKM. CDR3 sequence reads: CASSFTGELFF. The CDR3 nucleotides are TGTGCCAGCAGTTTCACCGGGGAGCTGTTTTTT.

The J gene is TRBJ2-5, the V gene TRBV19, with D possibly being TRBD1 (6 bases). The ends were cut back, 7 bases at V and 5 bases at J, with 14 bases in the middle. In germline, CDR1 is LNHDA, CDR2 SQIVND (reference sequence). This CDR3 is 13 amino acids long. The CDR3 DNA follows: TGTGCCAGTATGGACAGCGGAGCGGAGACCCAGTACTTC. This translates into CASMDSGAETQYF.

The chain has TRBV5-4 and TRBJ1-1, with D possibly TRBD1 on 6 matching bases. Germline V gene sequence: CDR1 SGHNT, CDR2 YYREEE (reference sequence). V shed 1 base and J shed 1 base, with 8 bases lying between them. This CDR3 spans 14 amino acids. The CDR3 DNA sequence: TGTGCCAGCAGCTTGTGGGGGGCGAACACTGAAGCTTTCTTT. Translating gives CASSLWGANTEAFF.

V is TRBV29-1 and J is TRBJ2-7; 13 bases match TRBD2. V gave up 6 bases and J gave up 3 bases; unmatched junction bases: 8. Germline V CDR1 and CDR2: SQVTM, ANQGSEA. CDR3 length: 15 residues. Written as DNA, the CDR3 is TGCAGCGTCCAGGGACTAGCGGGGCAATACTACGAGCAGTACTTC. Translation gives CSVQGLAGQYYEQYF.

CDR3 nucleotides: TGTGCCAGCAGTGACGACTTTGGTTACACCTTC. Translated: CASSDDFGYTF. V is TRBV27 and J is TRBJ1-2; D is ambiguous. V was clipped by 5 bases and J by 11 bases, with 12 bases between them. Germline values: CDR1 MNHEY, CDR2 SMNVEV (reference sequence). CDR3 length: 11 amino acids.

The rearrangement uses TRBV6-6 and TRBJ2-3, with 9 bases lining up with TRBD1. Germline V gene sequence: CDR1 MNHNY, CDR2 SVGAGI (reference sequence). The CDR3 covers 16 residues. Unmatched junction bases numbered 6, after V lost 0 bases and J lost 5 bases. For the CDR3, the DNA is TGTGCCAGCAGTTACTCCTGGACAGGGGCTGTAGATACGCAGTATTTT. Translating it yields CASSYSWTGAVDTQYF.

The V call is TRBV7-9, the J call TRBJ2-3; D gene ambiguous. The V gene lost 1 base and the J gene lost 3 bases, with 8 bases spanning the gap. In germline, CDR1 is SEHNR, CDR2 FQNEAQ (reference sequence). This CDR3 spans 14 amino acids. The CDR3 sequence: CASSLVSRTDTQYF. CDR3 coding DNA: TGTGCCAGCAGCTTAGTTAGTCGTACAGATACGCAGTATTTT.

The J gene is TRBJ1-6, the V gene TRBV30; TRBD1 agrees at 8 bases. With V trimmed by 5 bases and J by 10 bases, 10 bases remained unmatched. Germline CDR1 reads GTSNPN; CDR2 reads SVGIG (reference sequence). There are 14 residues in the CDR3. CDR3 residues: CAWWDRRIWSPLHF. The CDR3 DNA sequence: TGTGCCTGGTGGGACAGGAGGATTTGGTCACCCCTCCACTTT. The whole variable domain, filled in from reference TRBV30 and TRBJ1-6, reads SQTIHQWPATLVQPVGSPLSLECTVEGTSNPNLYWYRQAAGRGLQLLFYSVGIGQISSEVPQNLSASRPQDRQFILSSKKLLLSDSGFYLCAWWDRRIWSPLHFGNGTRLTVT.

This clone was detected only a few times. V is TRBV7-2 and J is TRBJ1-6; D perhaps matches TRBD1 (5 bases). The V gene's germline CDR1 is SGHTA and CDR2 FQGNSA. The V end lost 5 bases, the J end lost 7 bases, and 18 bases lay between the germline ends. CDR3 length: 16 residues. The CDR3 region is CASSGKYGTENSPLHF. In DNA form, the CDR3 reads TGTGCCAGCAGCGGAAAATACGGGACGGAGAATTCACCCCTCCACTTT.

The CDR3 DNA is TGTGCCAGCAGTTTGGGGGGGCTCTACACAGATACGCAGTATTTT. Protein product: CASSLGGLYTDTQYF. The chain carries TRBV28 and TRBJ2-3, with a tentative D call TRBD2 (7 bases). Trimming removed 3 bases at V and 2 bases at J, with 12 bases between. Germline V gene lookup returns CDR1 MDHEN and CDR2 SYDVKM. The CDR3 runs to 15 residues.

The V and J genes are TRBV6-4 and TRBJ2-1, with D unclear. CDR1 MRHNA and CDR2 SNTAGT come from the germline V gene. The V and J ends lost 0 bases and 1 base respectively, with 7 bases between them. This CDR3 spans 15 amino acids. This CDR3 reads CASSDSRVSYNEQFF. Here the CDR3 DNA reads TGTGCCAGCAGTGACTCAAGAGTTTCCTACAATGAGCAGTTCTTC.

The CDR3 DNA sequence: TGTGCCAGTAGTATAAAAGAAGGGACTAGCACAGATACGCAGTATTTT. Translated: CASSIKEGTSTDTQYF. The chain recombines TRBV19 with TRBJ2-3; a weak D match, TRBD2 (6 bases). Germline V gene sequence: CDR1 LNHDA, CDR2 SQIVND (reference sequence). Between the trimmed V and J ends, which lost 2 bases and 0 bases, there was a span of 12 bases. The CDR3 covers 16 residues.

The chain recombines TRBV25-1 with TRBJ2-2; D tentatively fits TRBD1 or TRBD2 (5 bases each). Trimming left V 7 bases short and J 0 bases short, with 15 bases between. The CDR3 spans 16 residues. Germline CDR1 MGHDK, CDR2 SYGVNS. CDR3 region: CASTPSEGPNTGELFF. The CDR3 nucleotides read TGTGCCAGCACCCCCTCCGAGGGGCCGAACACCGGGGAGCTGTTTTTT.

The CDR3 loop is CASSKGTGQGYTF. DNA for the CDR3: TGTGCCAGCAGCAAAGGGACAGGGCAGGGCTACACCTTC. The chain recombines TRBV11-2 with TRBJ1-2; 9 bases map to TRBD1. CDR3 size: 13 residues. The germline V gene has CDR1 SGHAT and CDR2 FQNNGV. The V segment lost 5 bases and the J segment 8 bases; nucleotides outside the gene matches: 6.

The rearrangement joins TRBV2 to TRBJ1-2; 7 bases are shared with TRBD1. The CDR3 is 14 residues long. Losses at the gene ends were 7 bases for V and 8 bases for J; bases not matched to a gene: 13. Germline CDR1 is SNHLY and CDR2 is FYNNEI. This chain's CDR3 is CASIQGVTSSGYTF. CDR3 sequence (DNA): TGTGCCAGCATCCAGGGGGTGACTTCTAGCGGCTACACCTTC. The whole variable domain, filled in from reference TRBV2 and TRBJ1-2, reads EPEVTQTPSHQVTQMGQEVILRCVPISNHLYFYWYRQILGQKVEFLVSFYNNEISEKSEIFDDQFSVERPDGSNFTLKIRSTKLEDSAMYFCASIQGVTSSGYTFGSGTRLTVV.

The chain employs TRBV4-3 and TRBJ1-1; 9 bases align to TRBD1. The CDR3 is made up of 14 amino acids. V was pared by 4 bases and J by 5 bases, with 5 bases of the junction left unmatched. Germline values: CDR1 LGHNA, CDR2 YSLEER. CDR3 region: CASSLAGQGTEAFF. As DNA, the CDR3 is TGCGCCAGCAGCCTCGCGGGACAGGGTACTGAAGCTTTCTTT.

This clone was seen just once. The chain joins TRBV28 to TRBJ2-7; maybe TRBD1 (7 bases). The CDR3 totals 13 residues. Germline-derived CDR1 and CDR2 are MDHEN and SYDVKM. Trimming stripped 3 bases from V and 5 bases from J, with 11 bases between. In DNA, the CDR3 is TGTGCCAGCAGTTTGGTCAGGGGGGACGAGCAGTACTTC. It encodes CASSLVRGDEQYF.